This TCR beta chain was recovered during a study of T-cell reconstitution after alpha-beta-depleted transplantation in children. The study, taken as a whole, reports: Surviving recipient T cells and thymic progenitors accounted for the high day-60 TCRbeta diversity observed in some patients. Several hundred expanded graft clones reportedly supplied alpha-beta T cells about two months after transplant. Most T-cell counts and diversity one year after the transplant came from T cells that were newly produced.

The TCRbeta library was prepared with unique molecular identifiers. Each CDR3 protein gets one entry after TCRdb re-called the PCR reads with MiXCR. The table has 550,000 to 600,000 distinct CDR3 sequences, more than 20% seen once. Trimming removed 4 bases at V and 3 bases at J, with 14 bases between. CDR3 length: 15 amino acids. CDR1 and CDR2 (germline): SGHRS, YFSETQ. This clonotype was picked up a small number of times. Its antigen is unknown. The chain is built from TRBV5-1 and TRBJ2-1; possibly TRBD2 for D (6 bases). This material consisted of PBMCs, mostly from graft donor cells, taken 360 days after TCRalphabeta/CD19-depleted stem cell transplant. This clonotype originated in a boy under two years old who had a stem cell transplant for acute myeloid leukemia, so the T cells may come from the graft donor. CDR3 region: CASSTGTSIYNEQFF. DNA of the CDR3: TGCGCCAGCAGCACCGGGACTTCTATCTACAATGAGCAGTTCTTC.